This TCR beta chain was identified during a study of shared clonotypes between healthy human individuals. Study-level points and caveats: Sampling was confined to blood; repertoires within tissues likely differ.

Cells designated naive CD8 were CD45RO-negative and were positively selected for CCR7, with terminally differentiated effector memory CD45RA+ cells excluded. Produced via immunoSEQ multiplex PCR; TCRdb's table is partial and in-frame only. Among some 1,900,000 clones listed, around 96% were seen once. Germline V gene lookup returns CDR1 SEHNR and CDR2 FQNEAQ (reference sequence). The junction had 6 bases not matched to a gene; V was cut back by 6 bases and J by 5 bases. This CDR3 is 15 amino acids long. Turning to this clone: Its antigen is unknown.

The sequence derives from a man aged 18 to 35 in good health. The sequenced sample consisted of naive CD8+ T cells sorted from blood. The chain couples TRBV7-9 to TRBJ2-2; 10 bases are shared with TRBD1. CDR3 loop: CASRTGTGDTGELFF. The CDR3 bases are TGTGCCAGCAGAACCGGGACAGGGGATACCGGGGAGCTGTTTTTT.